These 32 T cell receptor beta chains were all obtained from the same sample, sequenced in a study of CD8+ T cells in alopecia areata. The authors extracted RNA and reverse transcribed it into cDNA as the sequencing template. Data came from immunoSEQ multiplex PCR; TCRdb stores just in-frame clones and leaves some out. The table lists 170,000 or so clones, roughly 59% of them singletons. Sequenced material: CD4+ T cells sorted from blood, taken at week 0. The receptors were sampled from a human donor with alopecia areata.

This chain's CDR3 is CARAGTGNNEQFF. Written as DNA, the CDR3 is TGTGCCAGAGCCGGGACAGGGAATAATGAGCAGTTCTTC. The chain links TRBV7-9 to TRBJ2-1, with 9 bases aligning to TRBD1. The V gene end was trimmed by 9 bases and the J gene end by 7 bases; junction bases not matched to a gene: 7. Germline V gene data show CDR1 as SEHNR and CDR2 as FQNEAQ (reference sequence). The CDR3 spans 13 residues.

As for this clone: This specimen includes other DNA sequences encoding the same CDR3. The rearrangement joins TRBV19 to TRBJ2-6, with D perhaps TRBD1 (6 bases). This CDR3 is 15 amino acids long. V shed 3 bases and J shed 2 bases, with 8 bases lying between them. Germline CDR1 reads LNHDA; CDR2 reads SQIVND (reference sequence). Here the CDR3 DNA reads TGTGCCAGTAGTATCCAGGGGACTGGGGCCAACGTCCTGACTTTC. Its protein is CASSIQGTGANVLTF.

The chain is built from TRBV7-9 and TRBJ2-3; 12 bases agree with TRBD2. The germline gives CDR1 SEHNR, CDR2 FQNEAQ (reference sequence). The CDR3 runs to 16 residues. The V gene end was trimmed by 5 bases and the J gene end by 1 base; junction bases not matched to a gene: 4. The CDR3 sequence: CASSLTSGGRTDTQYF. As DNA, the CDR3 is TGTGCCAGCAGCCTTACTAGCGGGGGGCGCACAGATACGCAGTATTTT. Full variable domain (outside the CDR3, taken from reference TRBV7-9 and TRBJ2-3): DTGVSQNPRHKITKRGQNVTFRCDPISEHNRLYWYRQTLGQGPEFLTYFQNEAQLEKSRLLSDRFSAERPKGSFSTLEIQRTEQGDSAMYLCASSLTSGGRTDTQYFGPGTRLTVL.

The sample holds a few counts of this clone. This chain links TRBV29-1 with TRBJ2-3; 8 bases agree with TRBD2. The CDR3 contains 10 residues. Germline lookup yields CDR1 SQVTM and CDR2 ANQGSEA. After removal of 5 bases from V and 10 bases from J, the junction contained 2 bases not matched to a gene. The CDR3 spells CSVSGGAQYF. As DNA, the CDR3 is TGCAGCGTTTCGGGGGGGGCGCAGTATTTT.

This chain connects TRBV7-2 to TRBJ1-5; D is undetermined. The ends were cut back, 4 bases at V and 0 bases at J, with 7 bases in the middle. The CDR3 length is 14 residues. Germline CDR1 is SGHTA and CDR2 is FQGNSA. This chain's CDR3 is CASSSSVSNQPQHF. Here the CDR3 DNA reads TGTGCCAGCAGCTCATCCGTTAGCAATCAGCCCCAGCATTTT. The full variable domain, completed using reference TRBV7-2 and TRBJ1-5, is GAGVSQSPSNKVTEKGKDVELRCDPISGHTALYWYRQSLGQGLEFLIYFQGNSAPDKSGLPSDRFSAERTGGSVSTLTIQRTQQEDSAVYLCASSSSVSNQPQHFGDGTRLSIL.

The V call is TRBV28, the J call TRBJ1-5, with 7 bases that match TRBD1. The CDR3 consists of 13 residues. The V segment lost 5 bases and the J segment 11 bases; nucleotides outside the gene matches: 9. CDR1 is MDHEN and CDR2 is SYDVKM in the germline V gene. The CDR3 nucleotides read TGTGCCAGCAGTGAGGGGGCCCCTGGGGCCCAGCATTTT. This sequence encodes CASSEGAPGAQHF.

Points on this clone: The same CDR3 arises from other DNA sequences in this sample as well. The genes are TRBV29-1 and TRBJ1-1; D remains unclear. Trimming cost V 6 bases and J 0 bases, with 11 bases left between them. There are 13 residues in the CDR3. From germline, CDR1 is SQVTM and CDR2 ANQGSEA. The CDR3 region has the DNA TGCAGCGTCGCTCGGCGACTGAACACTGAAGCTTTCTTT. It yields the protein CSVARRLNTEAFF.

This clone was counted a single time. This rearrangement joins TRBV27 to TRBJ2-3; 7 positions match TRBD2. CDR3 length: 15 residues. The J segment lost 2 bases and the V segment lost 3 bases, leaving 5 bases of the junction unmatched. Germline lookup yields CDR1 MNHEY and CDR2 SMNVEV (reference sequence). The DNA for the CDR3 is TGTGCCAGCAGTTTGGGACTACACCCCACAGATACGCAGTATTTT. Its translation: CASSLGLHPTDTQYF.

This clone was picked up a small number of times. The CDR3, as DNA: TGTGCCAGCAGCTTAGCTAGCGGGGGGGGAGATACGCAGTATTTT. It translates to CASSLASGGGDTQYF. This sequence joins TRBV7-2 and TRBJ2-3; 11 bases align to TRBD2. The CDR3 length is 15 residues. Germline CDR1 and CDR2: SGHTA and FQGNSA. V lost 0 bases to trimming and J lost 5 bases; unmatched junction nucleotides: 1.

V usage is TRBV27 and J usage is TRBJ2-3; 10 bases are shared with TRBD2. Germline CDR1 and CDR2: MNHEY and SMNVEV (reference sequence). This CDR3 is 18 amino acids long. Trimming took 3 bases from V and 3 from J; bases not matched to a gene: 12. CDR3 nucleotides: TGTGCCAGCAGTTTGCGAGCAACTAGCGGGGCTATAACAGATACGCAGTATTTT. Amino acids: CASSLRATSGAITDTQYF.

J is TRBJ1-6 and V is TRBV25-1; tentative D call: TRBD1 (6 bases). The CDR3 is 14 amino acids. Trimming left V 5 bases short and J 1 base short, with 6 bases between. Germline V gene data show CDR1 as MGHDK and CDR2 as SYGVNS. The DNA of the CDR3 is TGTGCCAGCAGTACAGGGTCCTATAATTCACCCCTCCACTTT. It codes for CASSTGSYNSPLHF.

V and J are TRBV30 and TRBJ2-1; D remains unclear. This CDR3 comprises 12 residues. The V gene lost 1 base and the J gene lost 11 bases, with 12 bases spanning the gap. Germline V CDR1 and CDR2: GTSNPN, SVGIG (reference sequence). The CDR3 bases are TGTGCCTGGAGTGACCCTGCCTGGAAGCAGTTCTTC. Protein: CAWSDPAWKQFF.

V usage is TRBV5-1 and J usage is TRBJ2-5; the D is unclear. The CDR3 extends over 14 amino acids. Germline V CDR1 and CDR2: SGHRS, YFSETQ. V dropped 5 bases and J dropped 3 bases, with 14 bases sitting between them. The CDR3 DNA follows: TGCGCCAGCAGTTCTGGTAGGGTAGAAGAGACCCAGTACTTC. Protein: CASSSGRVEETQYF.

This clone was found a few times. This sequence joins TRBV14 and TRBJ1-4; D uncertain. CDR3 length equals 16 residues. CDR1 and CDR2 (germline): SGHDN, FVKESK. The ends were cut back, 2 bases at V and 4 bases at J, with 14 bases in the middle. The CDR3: CASSQFGSGFNEKLFF. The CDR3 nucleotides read TGTGCCAGCAGCCAATTCGGATCAGGATTTAATGAAAAACTGTTTTTT.

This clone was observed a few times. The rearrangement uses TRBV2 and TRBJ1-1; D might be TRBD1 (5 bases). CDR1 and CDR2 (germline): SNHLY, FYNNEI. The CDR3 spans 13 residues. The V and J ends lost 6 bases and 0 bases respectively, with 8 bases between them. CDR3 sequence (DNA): TGTGCCAGCAGGGAGACAGTGAACACTGAAGCTTTCTTT. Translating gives CASRETVNTEAFF.

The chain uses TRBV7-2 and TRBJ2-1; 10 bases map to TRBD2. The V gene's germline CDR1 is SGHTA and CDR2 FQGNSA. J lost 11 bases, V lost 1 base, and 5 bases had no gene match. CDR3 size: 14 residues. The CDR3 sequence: CASSLGLSGGKQFF. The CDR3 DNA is TGTGCCAGCAGCTTAGGTCTTAGCGGGGGGAAGCAGTTCTTC.

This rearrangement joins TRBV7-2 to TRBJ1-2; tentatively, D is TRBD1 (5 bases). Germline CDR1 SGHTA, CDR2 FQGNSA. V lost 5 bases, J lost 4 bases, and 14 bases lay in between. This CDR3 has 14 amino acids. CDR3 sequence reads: CASSLGQKVYGYTF. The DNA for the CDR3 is TGTGCCAGCAGCCTAGGACAAAAAGTCTATGGCTACACCTTC.

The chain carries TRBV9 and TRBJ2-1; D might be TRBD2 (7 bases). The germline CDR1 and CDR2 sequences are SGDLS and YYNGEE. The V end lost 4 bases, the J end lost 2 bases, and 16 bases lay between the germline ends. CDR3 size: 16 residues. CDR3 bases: TGTGCCAGCAGCACCCGAGGGGGGACTACCTACAATGAGCAGTTCTTC. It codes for CASSTRGGTTYNEQFF.

The CDR3 protein is CASSRAAGQRGYTF. In DNA, the CDR3 is TGTGCCAGCAGTCGAGCCGCGGGACAGCGAGGCTACACCTTC. The chain links TRBV2 to TRBJ1-2; 7 bases align to TRBD1. The CDR3 contains 14 residues. Germline CDR1 and CDR2: SNHLY and FYNNEI. The V and J ends lost 5 bases and 8 bases, in that order; junction bases with no gene match: 11.

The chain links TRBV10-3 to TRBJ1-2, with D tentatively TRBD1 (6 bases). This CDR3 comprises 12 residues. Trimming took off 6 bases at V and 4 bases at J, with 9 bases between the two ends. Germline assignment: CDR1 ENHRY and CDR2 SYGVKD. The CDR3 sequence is CAISADSYGYTF. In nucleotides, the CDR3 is TGTGCCATCAGCGCGGACAGCTATGGCTACACCTTC.

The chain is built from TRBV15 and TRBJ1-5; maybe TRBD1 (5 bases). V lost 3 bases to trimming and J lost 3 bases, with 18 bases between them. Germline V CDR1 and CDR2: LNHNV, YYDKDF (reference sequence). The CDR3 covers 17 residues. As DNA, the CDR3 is TGTGCCACCAGCAGCTGGCAGGGAAGATGGGCCAATCAGCCCCAGCATTTT. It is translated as CATSSWQGRWANQPQHF.

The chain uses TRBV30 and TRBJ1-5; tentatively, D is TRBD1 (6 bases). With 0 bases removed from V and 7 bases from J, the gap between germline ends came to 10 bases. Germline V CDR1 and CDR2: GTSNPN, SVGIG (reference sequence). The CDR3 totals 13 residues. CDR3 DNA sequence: TGTGCCTGGAGTGTATTAGGGGGACAGCCCCAGCATTTT. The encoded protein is CAWSVLGGQPQHF. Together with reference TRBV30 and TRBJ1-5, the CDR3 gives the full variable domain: SQTIHQWPATLVQPVGSPLSLECTVEGTSNPNLYWYRQAAGRGLQLLFYSVGIGQISSEVPQNLSASRPQDRQFILSSKKLLLSDSGFYLCAWSVLGGQPQHFGDGTRLSIL.

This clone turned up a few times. DNA of the CDR3: TGTGCCAGTAGTATAGCAAGGCAGGGGAATTCACCCCTCCACTTT. Protein: CASSIARQGNSPLHF. The chain links TRBV19 to TRBJ1-6; TRBD1 is a possible D gene (6 bases). CDR1 and CDR2 (germline): LNHDA, SQIVND (reference sequence). The CDR3 has 15 amino acids. V gave up 1 base and J gave up 7 bases, with 11 bases separating them.

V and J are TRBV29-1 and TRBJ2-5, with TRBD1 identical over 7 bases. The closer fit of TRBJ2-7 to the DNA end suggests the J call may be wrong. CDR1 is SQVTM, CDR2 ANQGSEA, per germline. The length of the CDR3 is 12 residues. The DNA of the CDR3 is TGCAGCGCCTTGACAGGGTTGGACGAGCAGTACTTC. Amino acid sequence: CSALTGLDEQYF.

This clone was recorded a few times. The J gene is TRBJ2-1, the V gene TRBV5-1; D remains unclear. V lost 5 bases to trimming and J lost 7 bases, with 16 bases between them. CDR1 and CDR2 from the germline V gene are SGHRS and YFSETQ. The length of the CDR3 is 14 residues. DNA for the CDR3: TGCGCCAGCAGGATTACCCCGACTGGGAATGAGCAGTTCTTC. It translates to CASRITPTGNEQFF.

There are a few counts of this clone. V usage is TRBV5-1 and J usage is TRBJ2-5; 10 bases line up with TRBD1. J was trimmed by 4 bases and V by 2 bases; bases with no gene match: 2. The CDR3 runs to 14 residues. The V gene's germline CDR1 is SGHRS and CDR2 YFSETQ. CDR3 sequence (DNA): TGCGCCAGCAGCTTTTGGGACAGGGGAGAGACCCAGTACTTC. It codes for CASSFWDRGETQYF.

The CDR3 DNA follows: TGCGCCAGCAGCGTGCAGGGGCGGGTCCCCACAGATACGCAGTATTTT. It specifies CASSVQGRVPTDTQYF. The rearrangement links TRBV5-1 to TRBJ2-3, with TRBD1 as a possible D gene (6 bases). The CDR3 totals 16 residues. Trimming removed 4 bases at V and 2 bases at J, with 17 bases between. CDR1 and CDR2 (germline): SGHRS, YFSETQ.

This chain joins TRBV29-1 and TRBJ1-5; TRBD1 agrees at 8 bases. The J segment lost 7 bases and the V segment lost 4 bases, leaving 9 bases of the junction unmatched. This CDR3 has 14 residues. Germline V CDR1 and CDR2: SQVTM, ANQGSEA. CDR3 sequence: CSVGSGQGGQPQHF. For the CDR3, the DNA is TGCAGCGTTGGCTCAGGACAGGGTGGGCAGCCCCAGCATTTT.

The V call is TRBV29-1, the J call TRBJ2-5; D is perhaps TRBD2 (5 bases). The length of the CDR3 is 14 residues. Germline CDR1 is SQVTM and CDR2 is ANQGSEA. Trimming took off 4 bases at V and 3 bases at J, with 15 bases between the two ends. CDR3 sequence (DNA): TGCAGCGTTGGGCGACTATTTTCCAAAGAGACCCAGTACTTC. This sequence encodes CSVGRLFSKETQYF.

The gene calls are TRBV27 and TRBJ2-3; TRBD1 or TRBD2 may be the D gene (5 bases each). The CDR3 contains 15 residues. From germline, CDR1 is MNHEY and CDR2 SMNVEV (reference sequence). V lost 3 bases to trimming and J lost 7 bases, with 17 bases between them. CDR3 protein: CASSFGARGSNTQYF. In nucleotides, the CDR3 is TGTGCCAGCAGTTTCGGGGCGAGAGGCTCGAATACGCAGTATTTT.

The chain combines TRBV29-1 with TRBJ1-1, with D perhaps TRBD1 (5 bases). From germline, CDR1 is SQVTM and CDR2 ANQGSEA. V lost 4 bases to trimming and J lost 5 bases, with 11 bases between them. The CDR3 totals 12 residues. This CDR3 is CSVVRVGTEAFF. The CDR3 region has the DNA TGCAGCGTTGTCAGGGTTGGAACTGAAGCTTTCTTT.

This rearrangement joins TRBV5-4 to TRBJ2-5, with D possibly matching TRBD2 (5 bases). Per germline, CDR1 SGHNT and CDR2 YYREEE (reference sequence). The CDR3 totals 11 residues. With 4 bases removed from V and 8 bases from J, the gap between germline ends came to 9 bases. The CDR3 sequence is CASSRGTTQYF. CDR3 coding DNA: TGTGCCAGCAGCCGGGGTACAACCCAGTACTTC.